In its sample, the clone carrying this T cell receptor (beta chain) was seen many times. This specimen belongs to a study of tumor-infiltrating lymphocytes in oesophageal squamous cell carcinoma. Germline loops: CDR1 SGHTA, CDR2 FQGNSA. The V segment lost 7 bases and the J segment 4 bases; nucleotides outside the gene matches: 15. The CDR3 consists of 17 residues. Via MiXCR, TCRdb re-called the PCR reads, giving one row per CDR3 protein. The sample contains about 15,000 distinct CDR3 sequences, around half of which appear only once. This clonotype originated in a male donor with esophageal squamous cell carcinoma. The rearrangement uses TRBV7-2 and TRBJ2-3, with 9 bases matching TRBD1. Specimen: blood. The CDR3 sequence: CASTQGGGQGGADTQYF. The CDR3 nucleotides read TGTGCCAGCACCCAAGGGGGGGGACAGGGAGGTGCAGATACGCAGTATTTT.